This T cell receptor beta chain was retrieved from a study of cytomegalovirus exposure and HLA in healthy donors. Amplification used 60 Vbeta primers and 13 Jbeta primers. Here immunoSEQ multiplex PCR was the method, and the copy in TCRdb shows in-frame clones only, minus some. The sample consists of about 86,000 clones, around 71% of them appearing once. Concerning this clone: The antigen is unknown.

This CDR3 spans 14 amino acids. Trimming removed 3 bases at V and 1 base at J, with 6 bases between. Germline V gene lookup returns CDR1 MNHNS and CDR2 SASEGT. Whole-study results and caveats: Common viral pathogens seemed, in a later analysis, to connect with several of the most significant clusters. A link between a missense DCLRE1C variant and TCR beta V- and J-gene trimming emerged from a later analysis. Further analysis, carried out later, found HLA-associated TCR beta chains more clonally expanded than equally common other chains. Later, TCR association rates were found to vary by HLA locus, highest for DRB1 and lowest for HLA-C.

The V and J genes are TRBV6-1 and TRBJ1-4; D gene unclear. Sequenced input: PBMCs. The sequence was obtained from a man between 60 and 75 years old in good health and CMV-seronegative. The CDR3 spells CASSEAITNEKLFF. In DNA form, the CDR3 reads TGTGCCAGCAGTGAGGCCATAACTAATGAAAAACTGTTTTTT.